The clone carrying this T cell receptor beta chain was picked up a small number of times. This entry comes from a study of blood T cells in healthy people across ages. With a J-beta primer mix and a sample-barcoded 5' primer, a second PCR ran 7 to 11 cycles. Using its own MiXCR run on the 5' RACE reads, TCRdb lists one record per CDR3 protein. The sample yields hundreds of thousands of distinct CDR3 sequences, about 28% seen once. The CDR3 spans 15 residues. V shed 0 bases, J shed 1 base, and the junction held 4 bases outside the gene matches. CDR1 is GTSNPN and CDR2 is SVGIG in the germline V gene (reference sequence).

The source material was blood. The rearrangement uses TRBV30 and TRBJ2-3, with 7 bases matching TRBD2. The source is an elderly woman in good health. Written as DNA, the CDR3 is TGTGCCTGGAGTGTACATCGGGGGGGCACAGATACGCAGTATTTT. The encoded protein is CAWSVHRGGTDTQYF.